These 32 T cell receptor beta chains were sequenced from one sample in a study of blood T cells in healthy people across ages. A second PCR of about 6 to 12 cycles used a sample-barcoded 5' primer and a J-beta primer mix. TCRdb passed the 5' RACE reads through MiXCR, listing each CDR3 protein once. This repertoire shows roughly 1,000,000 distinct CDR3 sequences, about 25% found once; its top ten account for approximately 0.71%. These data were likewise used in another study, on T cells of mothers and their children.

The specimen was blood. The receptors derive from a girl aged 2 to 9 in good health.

DNA of the CDR3: TGCGCCAGCAGCATCGGAGGGCCACCCCTCCACTTT. It codes for CASSIGGPPLHF. The rearrangement uses TRBV5-1 and TRBJ1-6; unclear D gene. Trimming took off 4 bases at V and 11 bases at J, with 10 bases between the two ends. Germline lookup yields CDR1 SGHRS and CDR2 YFSETQ. This CDR3 contains 12 residues. Using reference TRBV5-1 and TRBJ1-6 for the parts outside the CDR3, the full variable domain is KAGVTQTPRYLIKTRGQQVTLSCSPISGHRSVSWYQQTPGQGLQFLFEYFSETQRNKGNFPGRFSGRQFSNSRSEMNVSTLELGDSALYLCASSIGGPPLHFGNGTRLTVT.

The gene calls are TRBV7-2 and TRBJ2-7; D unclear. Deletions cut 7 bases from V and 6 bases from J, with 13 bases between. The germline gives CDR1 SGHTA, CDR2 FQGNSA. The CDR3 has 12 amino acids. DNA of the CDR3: TGTGCCAGCAAACTAATAGTAGGCGAGCAGTACTTC. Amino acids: CASKLIVGEQYF.

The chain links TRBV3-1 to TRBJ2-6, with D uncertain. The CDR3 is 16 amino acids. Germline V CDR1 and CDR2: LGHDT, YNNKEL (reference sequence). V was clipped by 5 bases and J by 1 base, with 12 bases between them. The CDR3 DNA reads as TGTGCCAGCAGCACGGACGTTTGGTCTGGGGCCAACGTCCTGACTTTC. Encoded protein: CASSTDVWSGANVLTF.

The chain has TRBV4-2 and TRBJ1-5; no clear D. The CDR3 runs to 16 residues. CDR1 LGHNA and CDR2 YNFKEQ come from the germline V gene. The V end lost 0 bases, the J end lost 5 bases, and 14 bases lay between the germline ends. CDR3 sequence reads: CASSQDTSGGDQPQHF. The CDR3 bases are TGTGCCAGCAGCCAAGATACGTCGGGCGGGGATCAGCCCCAGCATTTT.

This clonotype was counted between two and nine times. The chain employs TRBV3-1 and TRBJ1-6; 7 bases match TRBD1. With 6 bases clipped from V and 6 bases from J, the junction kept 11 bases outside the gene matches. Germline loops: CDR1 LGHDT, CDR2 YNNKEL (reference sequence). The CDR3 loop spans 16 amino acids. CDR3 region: CASSTDRPWGNSPLHF. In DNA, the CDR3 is TGTGCCAGCAGTACGGACAGGCCTTGGGGTAATTCACCCCTCCACTTT.

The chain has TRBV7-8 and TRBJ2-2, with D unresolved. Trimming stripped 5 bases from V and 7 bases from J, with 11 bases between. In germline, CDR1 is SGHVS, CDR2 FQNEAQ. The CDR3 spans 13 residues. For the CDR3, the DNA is TGTGCCAGCAGCCCATCCTCGGTCGGGGAGCTGTTTTTT. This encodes CASSPSSVGELFF. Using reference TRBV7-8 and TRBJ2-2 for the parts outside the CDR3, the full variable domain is GAGVSQSPRYKVAKRGQDVALRCDPISGHVSLFWYQQALGQGPEFLTYFQNEAQLDKSGLPSDRFFAERPEGSVSTLKIQRTQQEDSAVYLCASSPSSVGELFFGEGSRLTVL.

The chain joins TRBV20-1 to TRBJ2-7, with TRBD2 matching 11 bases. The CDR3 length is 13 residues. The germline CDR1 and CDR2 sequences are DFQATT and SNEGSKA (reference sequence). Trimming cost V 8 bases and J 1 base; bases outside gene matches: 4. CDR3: CSPTSGDSYEQYF. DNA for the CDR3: TGCAGTCCGACTAGCGGGGATTCCTACGAGCAGTACTTC.

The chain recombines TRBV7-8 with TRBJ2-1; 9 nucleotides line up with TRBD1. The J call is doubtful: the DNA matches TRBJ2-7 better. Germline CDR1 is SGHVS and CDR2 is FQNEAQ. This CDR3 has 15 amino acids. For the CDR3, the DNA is TGTGCCAGCAGCGCCTCCCGGGACAGGGTCCACGAGCAGTACTTC. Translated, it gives CASSASRDRVHEQYF.

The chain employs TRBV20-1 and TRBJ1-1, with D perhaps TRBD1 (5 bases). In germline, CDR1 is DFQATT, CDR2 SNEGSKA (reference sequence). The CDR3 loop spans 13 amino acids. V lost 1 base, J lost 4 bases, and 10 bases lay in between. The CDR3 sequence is CSARAGGITEAFF. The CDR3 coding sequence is TGCAGTGCTAGAGCTGGGGGAATCACTGAAGCTTTCTTT.

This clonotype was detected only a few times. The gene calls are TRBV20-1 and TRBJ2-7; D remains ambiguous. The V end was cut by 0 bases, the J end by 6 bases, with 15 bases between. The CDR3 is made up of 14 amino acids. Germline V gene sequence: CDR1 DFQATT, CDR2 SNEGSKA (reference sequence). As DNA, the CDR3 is TGCAGTGCTAGAGATACCGGGCAAGGTCTCGAGCAGTACTTC. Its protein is CSARDTGQGLEQYF.

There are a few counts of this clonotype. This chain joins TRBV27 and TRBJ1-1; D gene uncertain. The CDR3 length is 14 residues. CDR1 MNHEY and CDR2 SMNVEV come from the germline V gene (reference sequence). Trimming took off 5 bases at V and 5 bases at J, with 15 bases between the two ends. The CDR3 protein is CASSPTGIGTEAFF. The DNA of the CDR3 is TGTGCCAGCAGTCCCACGGGGATAGGGACTGAAGCTTTCTTT.

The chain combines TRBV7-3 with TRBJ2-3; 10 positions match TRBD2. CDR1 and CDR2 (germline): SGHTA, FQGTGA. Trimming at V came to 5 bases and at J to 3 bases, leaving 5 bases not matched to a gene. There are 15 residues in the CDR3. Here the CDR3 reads CASSISSGGTDTQYF. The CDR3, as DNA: TGTGCCAGCAGCATTTCTAGCGGGGGTACAGATACGCAGTATTTT.

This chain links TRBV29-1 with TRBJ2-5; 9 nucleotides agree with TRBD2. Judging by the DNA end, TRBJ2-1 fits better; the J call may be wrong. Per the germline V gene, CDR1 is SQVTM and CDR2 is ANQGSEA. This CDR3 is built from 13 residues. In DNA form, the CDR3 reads TGCAGCGTTGGGTCTAGCGGGAATAATGAGCAGTTCTTC. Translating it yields CSVGSSGNNEQFF.

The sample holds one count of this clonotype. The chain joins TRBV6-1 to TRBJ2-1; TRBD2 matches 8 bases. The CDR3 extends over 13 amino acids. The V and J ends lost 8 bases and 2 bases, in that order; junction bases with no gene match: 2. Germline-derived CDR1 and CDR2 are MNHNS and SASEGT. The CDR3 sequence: CASGGRPYNEQFF. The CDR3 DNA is TGTGCCAGCGGCGGGAGGCCCTACAATGAGCAGTTCTTC.

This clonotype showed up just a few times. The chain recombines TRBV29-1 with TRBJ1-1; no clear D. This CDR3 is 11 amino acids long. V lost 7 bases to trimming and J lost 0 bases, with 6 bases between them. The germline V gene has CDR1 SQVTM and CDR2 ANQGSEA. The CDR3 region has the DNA TGCAGCGGTATCATGAACACTGAAGCTTTCTTT. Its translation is CSGIMNTEAFF.

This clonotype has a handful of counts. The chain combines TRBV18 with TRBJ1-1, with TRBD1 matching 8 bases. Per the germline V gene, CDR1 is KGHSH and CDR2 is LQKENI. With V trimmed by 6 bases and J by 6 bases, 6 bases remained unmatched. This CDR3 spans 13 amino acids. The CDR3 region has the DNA TGTGCCAGCTCCGACAGGGGCTTCGCTGAAGCTTTCTTT. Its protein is CASSDRGFAEAFF.

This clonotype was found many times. In DNA form, the CDR3 reads TGTGCCAGCAGCTTAGGCCTCTTGGAGACCCAGTACTTC. Translating it yields CASSLGLLETQYF. The V and J genes are TRBV7-9 and TRBJ2-5; the D is unclear. The V and J ends lost 1 base and 5 bases respectively, with 8 bases between them. CDR3 length: 13 amino acids. Germline loops: CDR1 SEHNR, CDR2 FQNEAQ (reference sequence). The variable domain in full, completed from reference TRBV7-9 and TRBJ2-5, reads DTGVSQNPRHKITKRGQNVTFRCDPISEHNRLYWYRQTLGQGPEFLTYFQNEAQLEKSRLLSDRFSAERPKGSFSTLEIQRTEQGDSAMYLCASSLGLLETQYFGPGTRLLVL.

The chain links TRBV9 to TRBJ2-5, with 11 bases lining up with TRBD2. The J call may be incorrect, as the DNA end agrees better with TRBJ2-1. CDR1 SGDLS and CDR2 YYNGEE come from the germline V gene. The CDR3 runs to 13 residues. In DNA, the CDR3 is TGTGCCAGCAGGGGACTAGCGGCAAATGAGCAGTTCTTC. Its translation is CASRGLAANEQFF.

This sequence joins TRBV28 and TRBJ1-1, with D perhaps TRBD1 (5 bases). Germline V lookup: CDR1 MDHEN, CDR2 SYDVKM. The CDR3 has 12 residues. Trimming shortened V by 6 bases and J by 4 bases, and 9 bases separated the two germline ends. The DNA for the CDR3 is TGTGCCAGCAGCCGGGGGGTCACTGAAGCTTTCTTT. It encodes CASSRGVTEAFF. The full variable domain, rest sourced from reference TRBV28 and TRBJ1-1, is DVKVTQSSRYLVKRTGEKVFLECVQDMDHENMFWYRQDPGLGLRLIYFSYDVKMKEKGDIPEGYSVSREKKERFSLILESASTNQTSMYLCASSRGVTEAFFGQGTRLTVV.

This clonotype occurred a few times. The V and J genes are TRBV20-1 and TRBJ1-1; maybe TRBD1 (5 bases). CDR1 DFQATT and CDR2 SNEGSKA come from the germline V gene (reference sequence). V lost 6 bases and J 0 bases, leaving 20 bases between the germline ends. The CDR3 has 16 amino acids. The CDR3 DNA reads TGCAGTGCCTCCAAAACAGGAGGAGTTGTGAACACTGAAGCTTTCTTT. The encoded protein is CSASKTGGVVNTEAFF.

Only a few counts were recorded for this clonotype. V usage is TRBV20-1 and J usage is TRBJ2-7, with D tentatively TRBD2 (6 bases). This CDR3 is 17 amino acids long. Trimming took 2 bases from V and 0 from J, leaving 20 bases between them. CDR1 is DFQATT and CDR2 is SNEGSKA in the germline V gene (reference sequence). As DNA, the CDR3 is TGCAGTGCTAGAACCCTAGGAGGGGCTACAAGCTCCTACGAGCAGTACTTC. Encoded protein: CSARTLGGATSSYEQYF.

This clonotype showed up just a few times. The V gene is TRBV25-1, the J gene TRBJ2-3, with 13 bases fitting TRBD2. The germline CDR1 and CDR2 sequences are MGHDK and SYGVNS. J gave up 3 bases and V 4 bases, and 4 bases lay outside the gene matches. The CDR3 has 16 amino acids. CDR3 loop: CASSGRLAGGTDTQYF. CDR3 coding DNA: TGTGCCAGCAGTGGGAGACTAGCGGGAGGAACAGATACGCAGTATTTT.

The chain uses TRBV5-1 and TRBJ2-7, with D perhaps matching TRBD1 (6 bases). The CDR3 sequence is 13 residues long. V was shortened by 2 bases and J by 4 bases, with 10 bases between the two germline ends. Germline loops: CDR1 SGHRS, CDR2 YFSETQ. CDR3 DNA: TGCGCCAGCAGCTTCACCACAGGGTACGAGCAGTACTTC. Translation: CASSFTTGYEQYF.

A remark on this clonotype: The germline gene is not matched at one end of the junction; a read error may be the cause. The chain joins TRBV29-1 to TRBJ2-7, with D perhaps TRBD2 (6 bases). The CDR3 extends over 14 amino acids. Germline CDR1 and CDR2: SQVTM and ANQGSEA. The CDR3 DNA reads TGCAGCGCAACCATCGCGGAGGGCCCCTACGAGCGGTACTTC. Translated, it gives CSATIAEGPYERYF.

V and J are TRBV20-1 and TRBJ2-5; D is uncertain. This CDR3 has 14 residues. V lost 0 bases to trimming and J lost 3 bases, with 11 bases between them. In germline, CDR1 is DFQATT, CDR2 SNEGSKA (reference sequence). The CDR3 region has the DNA TGCAGTGCTAGAGACGGATTTAGGGAAGAGACCCAGTACTTC. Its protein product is CSARDGFREETQYF.

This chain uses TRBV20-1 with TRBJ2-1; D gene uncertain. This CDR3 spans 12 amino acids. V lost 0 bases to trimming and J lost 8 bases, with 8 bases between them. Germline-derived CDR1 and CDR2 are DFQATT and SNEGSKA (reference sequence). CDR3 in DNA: TGCAGTGCTAGAGAGGGCGGCGATGAGCAGTTCTTC. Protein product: CSAREGGDEQFF.

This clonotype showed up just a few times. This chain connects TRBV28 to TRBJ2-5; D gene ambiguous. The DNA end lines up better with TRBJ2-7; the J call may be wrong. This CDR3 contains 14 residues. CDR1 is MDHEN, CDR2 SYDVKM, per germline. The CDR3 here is CASSHRVPDHEQYF. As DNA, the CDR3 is TGTGCCAGCAGTCACCGGGTTCCAGACCACGAGCAGTACTTC.

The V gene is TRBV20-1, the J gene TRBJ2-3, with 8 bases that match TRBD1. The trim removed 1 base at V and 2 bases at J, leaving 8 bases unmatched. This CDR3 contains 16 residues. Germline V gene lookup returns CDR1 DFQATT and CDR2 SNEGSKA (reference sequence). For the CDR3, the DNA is TGCAGTGCTAGAGGACTAACAGGGGGTCCCACAGATACGCAGTATTTT. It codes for CSARGLTGGPTDTQYF.

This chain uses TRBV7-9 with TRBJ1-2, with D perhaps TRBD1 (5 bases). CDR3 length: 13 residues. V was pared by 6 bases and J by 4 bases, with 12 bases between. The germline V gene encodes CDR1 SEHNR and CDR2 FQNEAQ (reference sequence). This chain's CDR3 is CASRRGGAYGYTF. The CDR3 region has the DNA TGTGCCAGCAGGAGGGGAGGGGCCTATGGCTACACCTTC.

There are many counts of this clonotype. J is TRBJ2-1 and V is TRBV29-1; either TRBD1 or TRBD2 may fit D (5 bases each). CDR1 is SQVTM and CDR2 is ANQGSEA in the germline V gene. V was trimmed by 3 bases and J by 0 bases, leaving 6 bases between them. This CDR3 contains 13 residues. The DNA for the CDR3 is TGCAGCGTTGACGGGACCTCCTACAATGAGCAGTTCTTC. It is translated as CSVDGTSYNEQFF.

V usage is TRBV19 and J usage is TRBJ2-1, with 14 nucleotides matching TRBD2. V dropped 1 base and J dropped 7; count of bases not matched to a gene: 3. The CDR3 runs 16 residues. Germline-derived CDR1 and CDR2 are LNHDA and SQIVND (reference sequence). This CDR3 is CASSIGLAGGQNEQFF. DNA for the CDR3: TGTGCCAGTAGTATAGGACTAGCGGGGGGGCAGAATGAGCAGTTCTTC.

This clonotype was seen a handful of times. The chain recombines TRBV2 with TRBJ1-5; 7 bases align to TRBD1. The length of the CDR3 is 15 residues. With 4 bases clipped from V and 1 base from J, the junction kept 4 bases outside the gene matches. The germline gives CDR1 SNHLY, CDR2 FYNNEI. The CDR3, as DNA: TGTGCCAGCAGTGGACAGGGTGGAAGCAATCAGCCCCAGCATTTT. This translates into CASSGQGGSNQPQHF. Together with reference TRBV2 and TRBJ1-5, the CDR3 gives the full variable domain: EPEVTQTPSHQVTQMGQEVILRCVPISNHLYFYWYRQILGQKVEFLVSFYNNEISEKSEIFDDQFSVERPDGSNFTLKIRSTKLEDSAMYFCASSGQGGSNQPQHFGDGTRLSIL.